The 21 T cell receptor beta chains listed next were all sequenced from one sample in a study of T cells in Graves' hyperthyroidism and ophthalmopathy. Amplification of TCR beta CDR3 regions was performed using RNA transcripts as template. The HTBI primer set served for first-round RT-PCR of the TCR CDR3. MiXCR, applied by TCRdb to the multiplex PCR reads, yields one record per CDR3 protein. The table records about 290,000 distinct CDR3 sequences, 15% to 20% of them present only once. What was sequenced was blood. The receptor source for this set is a woman in her sixties with Graves' ophthalmopathy.

This clonotype was seen only a few times. The chain combines TRBV7-3 with TRBJ2-2; 11 bases align to TRBD2. This CDR3 region has 19 residues. Germline CDR1 reads SGHTA; CDR2 reads FQGTGA. The junction had 14 bases not matched to a gene; V was cut back by 5 bases and J by 3 bases. CDR3 sequence reads: CASSPNSGRELRDTGELFF. The DNA of the CDR3 is TGTGCCAGCAGCCCTAATAGCGGGAGGGAACTTCGGGACACCGGGGAGCTGTTTTTT.

The chain links TRBV7-2 to TRBJ1-3, with a possible D match to TRBD1 (5 bases). The CDR3 is 15 amino acids. In germline, CDR1 is SGHTA, CDR2 FQGNSA. Trimming shortened V by 5 bases and J by 2 bases, and 13 bases separated the two germline ends. CDR3 loop: CASSVVGGTGNTIYF. The CDR3, as DNA: TGTGCCAGCAGCGTCGTCGGGGGTACTGGAAACACCATATATTTT.

At least ten counts were recorded for this clonotype. The gene calls are TRBV30 and TRBJ2-2; 13 bases are shared with TRBD2. The CDR3 loop spans 16 amino acids. Germline CDR1 reads GTSNPN; CDR2 reads SVGIG (reference sequence). V gave up 2 bases and J gave up 6 bases; unmatched junction bases: 6. CDR3 sequence (DNA): TGTGCCTGGAGTATCGGGACTAGCGGGGCCCCCGGGGAGCTGTTTTTT. Its translation: CAWSIGTSGAPGELFF.

In its sample, this clonotype was seen many times. This chain uses TRBV6-1 with TRBJ2-7; TRBD1 matches at 8 bases. Germline CDR1 and CDR2: MNHNS and SASEGT. CDR3 length: 14 amino acids. V was pared by 5 bases and J by 3 bases, with 6 bases of the junction left unmatched. The CDR3 spells CASSQDRGLYEQYF. The CDR3 DNA follows: TGTGCCAGCAGTCAAGACAGGGGACTCTACGAGCAGTACTTC.

The chain recombines TRBV6-5 with TRBJ1-2; TRBD1 aligns across 11 bases. V shed 0 bases and J 4 bases; nucleotides not matched to a gene: 13. The germline CDR1 and CDR2 sequences are MNHEY and SVGAGI. The CDR3 is 19 residues long. The CDR3 loop reads CASSYSVLDRGRGGYGYTF. The CDR3 nucleotides read TGTGCCAGCAGTTACTCGGTCCTGGACAGGGGGCGCGGCGGCTATGGCTACACCTTC.

This clonotype appeared many times. The V call is TRBV5-1, the J call TRBJ1-5, with a possible D match to TRBD1 (6 bases). The germline V and J ends were trimmed by 4 bases and 1 base, with 18 bases remaining between them. The CDR3 runs to 17 residues. The germline V gene encodes CDR1 SGHRS and CDR2 YFSETQ. The DNA for the CDR3 is TGCGCCAGCAGCCTGACTCCCGGGACAACGAGCAATCAGCCCCAGCATTTT. It is translated as CASSLTPGTTSNQPQHF. Looking up the rest from reference TRBV5-1 and TRBJ1-5 gives the full variable domain: KAGVTQTPRYLIKTRGQQVTLSCSPISGHRSVSWYQQTPGQGLQFLFEYFSETQRNKGNFPGRFSGRQFSNSRSEMNVSTLELGDSALYLCASSLTPGTTSNQPQHFGDGTRLSIL.

The chain recombines TRBV30 with TRBJ1-5, with no clear D. The CDR3 covers 13 residues. Trimming pared 5 bases from V and 5 bases from J, leaving 13 bases between. Germline CDR1 is GTSNPN and CDR2 is SVGIG (reference sequence). The CDR3 protein is CAWGDGNHQPQHF. For the CDR3, the DNA is TGTGCCTGGGGCGACGGCAACCATCAGCCCCAGCATTTT.

This chain uses TRBV7-9 with TRBJ1-1, with 8 positions matching TRBD1. From germline, CDR1 is SEHNR and CDR2 FQNEAQ (reference sequence). The CDR3 has 16 amino acids. V shed 6 bases, J shed 1 base, and the junction held 10 bases outside the gene matches. The CDR3: CASRRGPRGPNTEAFF. As DNA, the CDR3 is TGTGCCAGCAGAAGGGGACCCAGGGGGCCGAACACTGAAGCTTTCTTT.

This clonotype was seen many times. V gene TRBV5-1 combines with J gene TRBJ2-1, with 8 bases that match TRBD2. Unmatched junction bases numbered 7, after V lost 5 bases and J lost 6 bases. Germline CDR1 SGHRS, CDR2 YFSETQ. The CDR3 runs to 14 residues. The CDR3 reads CASRVSGTVNEQFF. CDR3 in DNA: TGCGCCAGCAGGGTTAGCGGGACCGTCAATGAGCAGTTCTTC.

This clonotype was observed many times. The chain carries TRBV7-2 and TRBJ1-1, with D possibly matching TRBD1 (5 bases). Trimming shortened V by 3 bases and J by 5 bases, and 10 bases separated the two germline ends. CDR1 is SGHTA and CDR2 is FQGNSA in the germline V gene. This CDR3 region has 13 residues. The CDR3 loop is CASSFRGETEAFF. In nucleotides, the CDR3 is TGTGCCAGCAGCTTTCGAGGGGAGACTGAAGCTTTCTTT. The variable domain in full, completed from reference TRBV7-2 and TRBJ1-1, reads GAGVSQSPSNKVTEKGKDVELRCDPISGHTALYWYRQSLGQGLEFLIYFQGNSAPDKSGLPSDRFSAERTGGSVSTLTIQRTQQEDSAVYLCASSFRGETEAFFGQGTRLTVV.

The chain links TRBV30 to TRBJ1-6; D ambiguous. Trimming took off 1 base at V and 9 bases at J, with 13 bases between the two ends. Germline CDR1 reads GTSNPN; CDR2 reads SVGIG (reference sequence). This CDR3 has 14 residues. The CDR3 is CAWSGSGIGSPLHF. DNA for the CDR3: TGTGCCTGGAGTGGGTCCGGCATAGGTTCACCCCTCCACTTT.

In this sample, this clonotype turned up a few times. The chain employs TRBV12-3 or TRBV12-4 and TRBJ1-4; TRBD1 aligns across 9 bases. J lost 8 bases, V lost 1 base, and 2 bases had no gene match. The CDR3 runs 14 residues. Written as DNA, the CDR3 is TGTGCCAGCAGTTTAGGGACAGGGGAGGAAAAACTGTTTTTT. This translates into CASSLGTGEEKLFF.

In this sample, this clonotype turned up a few times. The gene calls are TRBV24-1 and TRBJ2-2; the D gene is possibly TRBD2 (6 bases). CDR1 and CDR2 (germline): KGHDR, SFDVKD. The length of the CDR3 is 17 residues. Trimming took off 3 bases at V and 6 bases at J, with 19 bases between the two ends. The CDR3 DNA reads as TGTGCCACCAGTGATAGACTTTGGAGGGGAGGCGCCGGGGAGCTGTTTTTT. This sequence encodes CATSDRLWRGGAGELFF.

The chain recombines TRBV7-6 with TRBJ1-1; 8 bases are shared with TRBD1. The CDR3 spans 17 residues. The germline gives CDR1 SGHVS, CDR2 FNYEAQ. The V gene end was trimmed by 2 bases and the J gene end by 0 bases; junction bases not matched to a gene: 8. The CDR3 here is CASSLIQGAPMNTEAFF. CDR3 bases: TGTGCCAGCAGCTTAATTCAGGGGGCCCCGATGAACACTGAAGCTTTCTTT.

At least ten counts were recorded for this clonotype. The J gene is TRBJ1-6, the V gene TRBV7-2; D is uncertain. The CDR3 contains 12 residues. The V and J ends lost 6 bases and 7 bases respectively, with 7 bases between them. CDR1 is SGHTA and CDR2 is FQGNSA in the germline V gene. CDR3 sequence (DNA): TGTGCCAGCAGACAACCGAATTCACCCCTCCACTTT. Translation: CASRQPNSPLHF.

The gene calls are TRBV10-1 and TRBJ2-2; D is tentatively TRBD1 or TRBD2 (6 bases each). Per germline, CDR1 WNHNN and CDR2 SYGVQD (reference sequence). Between the trimmed V and J ends, which lost 9 bases and 3 bases, there was a span of 17 bases. This CDR3 is 15 amino acids long. The CDR3 DNA is TGCGCCAGAAGGGTGGGGGGCCCTCACACCGGGGAGCTGTTTTTT. Residues: CARRVGGPHTGELFF.

This clonotype was seen many times. The V and J genes are TRBV2 and TRBJ1-1, with unresolved D. Trimming pared 10 bases from V and 6 bases from J, leaving 12 bases between. The CDR3 consists of 11 residues. Germline CDR1 is SNHLY and CDR2 is FYNNEI. Here the CDR3 reads CAIPIGAEAFF. The CDR3 DNA reads TGTGCCATCCCGATTGGCGCTGAAGCTTTCTTT. Looking up the rest from reference TRBV2 and TRBJ1-1 gives the full variable domain: EPEVTQTPSHQVTQMGQEVILRCVPISNHLYFYWYRQILGQKVEFLVSFYNNEISEKSEIFDDQFSVERPDGSNFTLKIRSTKLEDSAMYFCAIPIGAEAFFGQGTRLTVV.

This clonotype was recorded only once. This rearrangement joins TRBV7-2 to TRBJ1-1; 9 nucleotides line up with TRBD1. CDR3 length equals 19 residues. From germline, CDR1 is SGHTA and CDR2 FQGNSA. V gave up 2 bases and J gave up 2 bases; unmatched junction bases: 15. The CDR3 DNA reads TGTGCCAGCAGCTTATCCGCAACCGGGACAGGGTCCCTCAACACTGAAGCTTTCTTT. Amino acid sequence: CASSLSATGTGSLNTEAFF.

At least ten counts were recorded for this clonotype. The chain joins TRBV12-3 or TRBV12-4 to TRBJ2-7, with D tentatively TRBD1 (7 bases). This CDR3 region has 15 residues. V was cut by 6 bases and J by 6 bases, with 21 bases left in between. CDR3 bases: TGTGCCAGCAGCTCTTGGCAGGGGGGTCTCACCGAGCAGTACTTC. Its protein product is CASSSWQGGLTEQYF.

This clonotype was recorded many times. The chain has TRBV2 and TRBJ2-2; D is undetermined. Trimming took off 4 bases at V and 6 bases at J, with 12 bases between the two ends. The CDR3 has 14 amino acids. CDR1 SNHLY and CDR2 FYNNEI come from the germline V gene. DNA of the CDR3: TGTGCCAGCAGTGGGGCGGATGTGCCCGGGGAGCTGTTTTTT. This encodes CASSGADVPGELFF.

This clonotype appeared many times. This chain joins TRBV5-6 and TRBJ2-7, with TRBD1 matching 7 bases. J lost 2 bases, V lost 0 bases, and 8 bases had no gene match. From germline, CDR1 is SGHDT and CDR2 YYEEEE. CDR3 length equals 16 residues. The CDR3 bases are TGTGCCAGCAGCTTGGACCTGACAGGGTATACCTACGAGCAGTACTTC. It encodes CASSLDLTGYTYEQYF.